A single TCR beta chain is shown here with its context. Its target is not known. The CDR3 is 13 amino acids. The germline CDR1 and CDR2 sequences are SGHTA and FQGTGA. V was cut by 5 bases and J by 2 bases, with 9 bases left in between. Sequenced with the Oncomine TCR Beta short-read assay was DNA taken from cultured CD4+ T cells. TCRdb analysed the PCR reads with MiXCR anew, one entry per CDR3 protein. The table has fewer than 25,000 distinct CDR3 sequences, 35% to 45% seen once. The data derive from a study of vaccination and CD4 T cells after COVID-19. The treatment denotes: 10-day PBMC culture with coronavirus spike peptide pools or control peptides (ViraFEST assay).

This clonotype originated in a human donor who received a COVID-19 vaccine. The material was CD4+ T cells from blood, cultured in vitro, obtained before SARS-CoV-2 vaccination. The rearrangement uses TRBV7-3 and TRBJ2-5; D not resolved. The CDR3 DNA is TGTGCCAGCAGCCCCGATTCACAAGAGACCCAGTACTTC. Its translation: CASSPDSQETQYF.